A selection of T cell receptor beta chains follows, all from one sample in a study of blood T cell repertoires in COVID-19. The data were produced by immunoSEQ multiplex PCR, yet TCRdb's version contains in-frame clones alone and is incomplete. Among 150,000 to 200,000 clones listed, roughly 90% were seen once. Sequences were obtained from peripheral blood. The receptors were gathered from a young man with COVID-19, enrolled during active disease. Each CDR3 is given with its conserved first and last residue. A D gene is named only where the DNA matches it firmly. Expanded clones get a size class; other rows say once, few or many, or leave the size out.

NA	TRBJ2-3	TRBV1	NA	TGCACCAGCAGCCAAGATCTGACTAGCGGAGGTAGCACAGATACGCAGTATTTT	CTSSQDLTSGGSTDTQYF
NA	TRBJ1-2	TRBV27	NA	TGTGCCAGCAGTTTAGGGGAGGGCTATGGCTACACCTTC	CASSLGEGYGYTF
NA	TRBJ2-6	TRBV19	NA	TGTGCCAGTAGACGCTATGCGACCCAGGACGTCCTGACTTTC	CASRRYATQDVLTF
NA	TRBJ1-1	TRBV28	NA	TGTGCCAGCAGTCCACTAAACAGGGACCCGTCTCTGGAAGCTTTCTTT	CASSPLNRDPSLEAFF
NA	TRBJ2-2	TRBV10-3	NA	TGTGCCATCAGTGACCTGGCGGGGGCCACGAACACCGGGGAGCTGTTTTTT	CAISDLAGATNTGELFF
TRBD2	TRBJ2-3	TRBV9	NA	TGTGCCAGCAGCGTAGTCGCTAGCGGTGGAATACGAAGCACAGATACGCAGTATTTT	CASSVVASGGIRSTDTQYF
TRBD1	TRBJ2-7	TRBV27	NA	TGTGCCAGCCGGGACAGGGACCTTTACGAGCAGTACTTC	CASRDRDLYEQYF
TRBD2	TRBJ2-2	TRBV6-2/TRBV6-3	NA	TGTGCCAGCAGTTACCGGATGACTAGCATGGACACCGGGGAGCTGTTTTTT	CASSYRMTSMDTGELFF
TRBD2	TRBJ2-5	TRBV27	NA	TGTGCCAGCAGTTTCCATAGCGGGAGGGGCCAAGAGACCCAGTACTTC	CASSFHSGRGQETQYF
NA	TRBJ2-5	TRBV27	NA	TGTGCCAGCAGTTTATTTTTGGACTTCCAAGAGACCCAGTACTTC	CASSLFLDFQETQYF
NA	TRBJ1-1	TRBV9	NA	TGTGCCAGCAGCGCCCAGGGGCGAGGTGTGTTAGGTACGGCTTTCTTT	CASSAQGRGVLGTAFF
TRBD1	TRBJ1-1	TRBV12-3/TRBV12-4	NA	TGTGCCAGCAGTGCCGGGACAGGGCGCGCTTTCTTT	CASSAGTGRAFF
TRBD2	TRBJ2-7	TRBV5-4	NA	TGTGCCAGCAGCTTCGGACTAGATGACGAGCAGTACTTC	CASSFGLDDEQYF
NA	TRBJ2-7	TRBV27	once	TGTGCCAGCAGGAGCTCTTCCTACGAGCAGTACTTC	CASRSSSYEQYF
TRBD1	TRBJ1-6	TRBV28	NA	TGTGCCAGCAGTTTACGGGACAGGGGTTCCTCACCCCTCCACTTT	CASSLRDRGSSPLHF
TRBD1	TRBJ1-5	TRBV6-2/TRBV6-3	NA	TGTGCCAGCAGTTCCCGGACAGGCCTTCGGCCCCAGCATTTT	CASSSRTGLRPQHF
TRBD2	TRBJ2-1	TRBV7-9	NA	TGTGCCAGCAGCTTGACTAGCGGGGGGGTTCTCAATGAGCAGTTCTTC	CASSLTSGGVLNEQFF
TRBD1	TRBJ2-3	TRBV24-1	NA	TGTGCCACCAGTGATCCGGGACAGGGCTCAGATACGCAGTATTTT	CATSDPGQGSDTQYF
TRBD2	TRBJ2-7	TRBV28	NA	TGTGCCAGCAGCGTAGCGGGGGTCTCCTACGAGCAGTACTTC	CASSVAGVSYEQYF
TRBD2	TRBJ2-1	TRBV28	NA	TGTGCCACCAGGACTAGCGATGTGAATGAGCAGTTCTTC	CATRTSDVNEQFF
NA	TRBJ2-1	TRBV7-2	NA	TGTGCCAGCAGCGCCTCCGGTCCCCATGAGCAGTTCTTC	CASSASGPHEQFF
NA	TRBJ2-1	TRBV10-3	NA	TGTGCCATATCGACAGACAGGCTTGAGCAGTTCTTC	CAISTDRLEQFF
NA	TRBJ1-2	TRBV5-6	NA	TGTGCCAGCAGCTCGTCAGGGGTGACGGACGACTATGGCTACACCTTC	CASSSSGVTDDYGYTF
NA	TRBJ2-5	TRBV2	NA	TGTGCCAGCAACCCAAATGGTCTAGTTGGAGAGACCCAGTACTTC	CASNPNGLVGETQYF
NA	TRBJ2-5	TRBV29-1	NA	TGCAGCGTTGAAGATCTGTCGGACAGACCCAACTTC	CSVEDLSDRPNF
TRBD1	TRBJ2-2	TRBV27	NA	TGTGCCAGCAACTCCGGGACAGGAAGGGGAAAAGGCGGGGAGCTGTTTTTT	CASNSGTGRGKGGELFF
NA	TRBJ2-1	TRBV5-1	NA	TGCGCCAGCAGCCGTCAGGGTGGGGCCACCTACAATGAGCAGTTCTTC	CASSRQGGATYNEQFF
NA	TRBJ2-3	TRBV27	NA	TGTGCCAGCAGTTTATCCGGTACTTTTCACACAGATACGCAGTATTTT	CASSLSGTFHTDTQYF
NA	TRBJ1-1	TRBV6-5	NA	TGTGCCAGCAGGTCGGAAGCGGGGGAAGACACTGAAGCTTTCTTT	CASRSEAGEDTEAFF
NA	TRBJ2-5	TRBV5-1	NA	TGCGCCAGCAGCTCCCTAAACAGAGGGCAAGAGACCCAGTACTTC	CASSSLNRGQETQYF
TRBD2	TRBJ2-7	TRBV5-4	NA	TGTGCCAGCAGCCTCGGACTAGCGGGTTCCTACGAGCAGTACTTC	CASSLGLAGSYEQYF
TRBD2	TRBJ2-3	TRBV5-1	once	TGCGCCAGCAGCTACACCGGGACTAGCGGGAGAAATACGCAGTATTTT	CASSYTGTSGRNTQYF
TRBD2	TRBJ2-3	TRBV29-1	NA	TGCAGCGTTGACCCCGGGACTAGGTGGGGCCGAAGGGGCACAGATACGCAGTATTTT	CSVDPGTRWGRRGTDTQYF
NA	TRBJ1-3	TRBV10-3	NA	TGTGCCATCAGTGACGTTCGGGGGGTCACTGGAAACACCATATATTTT	CAISDVRGVTGNTIYF
TRBD1	TRBJ1-2	TRBV19	NA	TGTGCCAGTAACCGACAGGGTGGCTATGGCTACACCTTC	CASNRQGGYGYTF
TRBD2	TRBJ2-7	TRBV9	NA	TGTGCCAGCAGCGTAGGACTAGCGGGGGGGCCTAGGGAGCAGTACTTC	CASSVGLAGGPREQYF
NA	TRBJ1-6	TRBV7-9	once	TGTGCCAGCAGCTTAGGGCAGGCCGGTTCACCCCTCCACTTT	CASSLGQAGSPLHF
NA	TRBJ1-5	TRBV21-1	NA	TGTGCCCTTAAACGAGGGGGTCTCGTCAATCAGCCCCAGCATTTT	CALKRGGLVNQPQHF
NA	TRBJ1-1	TRBV27	NA	TGTGCCAGCAGTTTATCGGGAGACGTCGGAGCTTTCTTT	CASSLSGDVGAFF
NA	TRBJ2-5	TRBV3-1/TRBV3-2	NA	TGTGCCAGCAGATTGCACAGGGAAGAGACCCAGTACTTC	CASRLHREETQYF
NA	TRBJ2-7	TRBV11-1	NA	TGTGCCAGCAGCCGCACGACGGAGAGCTCCTACGAGCAGTACTTC	CASSRTTESSYEQYF
TRBD1	TRBJ2-7	TRBV29-1	NA	TGCAGCGTTCTGAGACAGGGTACGTTCGCCTACGAGCAGTACTTC	CSVLRQGTFAYEQYF
TRBD2	TRBJ2-1	TRBV7-2	NA	TGTGCCAGCAGCTCAACGGGGGGGCGTGAGCAGTTCTTC	CASSSTGGREQFF
TRBD2	TRBJ2-5	TRBV3-1/TRBV3-2	NA	TGTGCCAGCAGCACGGGACTAGCGGGAGTAGAGACCCAGTACTTC	CASSTGLAGVETQYF
TRBD1	TRBJ1-5	TRBV6-4	once	TGTGCCAGCCCCGGTGGACAGGGGAATCAGCCCCAGCATTTT	CASPGGQGNQPQHF
TRBD1	TRBJ1-5	TRBV28	NA	TGTGCCAGTTACACTCCGGGACAGGGCTTCAATCAGCCCCAGCATTTT	CASYTPGQGFNQPQHF
TRBD1	TRBJ1-5	TRBV7-9	NA	TGTGCCAGCAGCTTAGTACCCTCAGGACAGGGCGTAGCTCAGCCCCAGCATTTT	CASSLVPSGQGVAQPQHF
NA	TRBJ2-7	TRBV7-3	NA	TGTGCCAGCAGCTTAACCGGACAGTCAAGCTCCTACGAGCAGTACTTC	CASSLTGQSSSYEQYF
NA	TRBJ2-2	TRBV7-2	NA	TGTGCCAGCAGCTTCCAGGTCACCGGGGAGCTGTTTTTT	CASSFQVTGELFF
NA	TRBJ1-6	TRBV11-2	NA	TGTGCCAGCAGCCCACATGGAAGGGGCTATAATTCACCCCTCCACTTT	CASSPHGRGYNSPLHF